This TCR beta chain was sequenced for a study of T cell responses to AZD1222 COVID-19 vaccine. Study observations and caveats: Donors were mostly white British, more females; clonal diversity possibly underestimated. None of the repertoires were sampled until the peak T cell response had passed. After two AZD1222 doses, spike-specific TCR breadth and depth rose versus day 0. The study identified only six AZD1222 recipients as seropositive at baseline.

TCRdb keeps only in-frame clones here, not all; method: immunoSEQ multiplex PCR. The sample has 150,000 to 190,000 clones, about 85% seen once; the top ten hold 5.5% to 8%. The CDR3 spans 14 residues. Germline V CDR1 and CDR2: SGDLS, YYNGEE. V lost 2 bases, J lost 0 bases, and 8 bases lay in between. This clone was found once. Its antigen is not known. The chain is built from TRBV9 and TRBJ1-1; a weak D match, TRBD1 (5 bases). The sequencing used peripheral blood, collected after recovery from COVID-19. This TCR was recovered from an adult who had recovered from COVID-19. The CDR3 sequence is CASSVQDMNTEAFF. The CDR3 nucleotides are TGTGCCAGCAGCGTTCAGGACATGAACACTGAAGCTTTCTTT. Drawing the rest from reference TRBV9 and TRBJ1-1, the complete variable domain is DSGVTQTPKHLITATGQRVTLRCSPRSGDLSVYWYQQSLDQGLQFLIQYYNGEERAKGNILERFSAQQFPDLHSELNLSSLELGDSALYFCASSVQDMNTEAFFGQGTRLTVV.